This T cell receptor beta chain was sequenced in a study of control samples from healthy donors and cancer patients. Clones were read by immunoSEQ multiplex PCR, and TCRdb kept only the in-frame ones, dropping some. The repertoire consists of about 130,000 clones, with over 85% occurring once and the leading ten covering 5.5%. This CDR3 is 12 amino acids long. The germline CDR1 and CDR2 sequences are MRHNA and SNTAGT. Trimming at V came to 5 bases and at J to 10 bases, leaving 5 bases not matched to a gene. The TCR comes from a man aged 18-30 years in good health. This chain joins TRBV6-4 and TRBJ2-1; TRBD2 agrees at 7 bases. Sequencing used blood. CDR3 nucleotides: TGTGCCAGCAGTATTTCGGGGGGAGAGCAGTTCTTC. Amino acid sequence: CASSISGGEQFF.